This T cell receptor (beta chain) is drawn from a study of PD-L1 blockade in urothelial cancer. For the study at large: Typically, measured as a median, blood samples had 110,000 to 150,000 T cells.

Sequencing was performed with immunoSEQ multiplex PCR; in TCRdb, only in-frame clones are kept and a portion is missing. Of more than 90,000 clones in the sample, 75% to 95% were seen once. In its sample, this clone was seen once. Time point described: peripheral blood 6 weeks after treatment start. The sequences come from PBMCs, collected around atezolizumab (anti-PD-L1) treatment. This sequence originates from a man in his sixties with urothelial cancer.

The DNA for the CDR3 is TGTGCCAGCAGCTTGGTTGTGGGCCCCAATGAGCAGTTCTTC. This encodes CASSLVVGPNEQFF. The chain links TRBV5-5 to TRBJ2-1; D remains ambiguous. The germline V gene encodes CDR1 SGHKS and CDR2 YYEKEE (reference sequence). This CDR3 spans 14 amino acids. The V end was cut by 0 bases, the J end by 6 bases, with 10 bases between.